The source of this T cell receptor beta chain is a study of tumor and adjacent non-tumor tissue in lung cancer. Concerning this clonotype itself: One end of the junction varies from germline; a read error may be responsible.

TCRbeta libraries were built with three rounds of nested PCR, modified from ARM-PCR. TCRdb ran MiXCR on the multiplex PCR reads and lists one entry per CDR3 protein. The table shows 50,000 to 60,000 distinct CDR3 sequences, with 74% occurring only once. The CDR3 has 13 residues. CDR1 is SGHKS, CDR2 YYEKEE, per germline (reference sequence). The template was RNA from unsorted bulk tissue. Distant lung tissue was collected more than 3 cm away from the tumor edge. The chain combines TRBV5-5 with TRBJ1-4; D is unresolved. This receptor was obtained from a woman aged 60-75 years with non-small cell lung cancer. The sample comprised distant non-tumor lung tissue. In DNA form, the CDR3 reads TGTGCCAGCAGCTTGGACCTGTCTGAAAAACTATCTTTT. It yields the protein CASSLDLSEKLSF.